Below, one T cell receptor beta chain is given with its context. The target antigen is unknown. TCRdb re-called the 5' RACE reads and catalogs CDR3 proteins one per entry, DNA excluded. The sample's table shows 400,000 to 450,000 distinct CDR3 sequences. The data were taken from a study of T cells expressing NK-cell markers. Study conclusions and caveats: Where a handful of donors were concerned, these clonotypes also led the CD3+CD56-NKG2C+ fraction.

The CDR3 covers 15 residues. CDR1 MNHEY and CDR2 SVGEGT come from the germline V gene. The rearrangement uses TRBV6-2 or TRBV6-3 and TRBJ2-5; TCRdb designates TRBD1, a call that cannot be tested without DNA. The sequenced sample consisted of blood T cells: a sorted CD56 or NKG2C T cell subset, CD4+ or CD8+ T cells, or bulk PBMC T cells (not recorded which). This sequence was found in a woman aged 18-69 years in good health. This CDR3 reads CASIDPTGSQETQYF.